The rows below give T cell receptor beta chains drawn from one sample of a study of early T cells in non-severe SARS-CoV-2 infection. TCRdb independently ran MiXCR on the 5' RACE reads; one entry per CDR3 protein. Altogether roughly 70,000 distinct CDR3 sequences are present, 13% being singletons, with the ten largest covering about 5%. Sequencing was done on a sample of whole blood. Every receptor here comes from an adult who was a healthcare worker with PCR-confirmed SARS-CoV-2 infection or an uninfected control (not recorded which). Each CDR3 is given with its conserved first and last residue. A D gene is named only where the DNA matches it firmly. Size tells how often a clone was seen (once, few, many) or the class of an expanded clone, and some rows leave it out.

TRBV18	TRBJ1-5	TRBD1	NA	TGTGCCAGCTCAACCTTGGGACAGAACAATCAGCCCCAGCATTTT	CASSTLGQNNQPQHF
TRBV7-2	TRBJ2-1	NA	few	TGTGCCAGCAGGCCTACTATCATAAATGAGCAGTTCTTC	CASRPTIINEQFF
TRBV7-9	TRBJ2-2	TRBD2	many	TGTGCCAGCAGCCGGACCACGGGACTAGTGGGCGGGGAGCTGTTTTTT	CASSRTTGLVGGELFF
TRBV27	TRBJ2-4	NA	few	TGTGCCAGCAGTCTGGCGAACAGGGGACTCATTCAGTACTTC	CASSLANRGLIQYF
TRBV29-1	TRBJ2-4	NA	many	TGCAGCGTTGAAGTACGGGCGGTCGGGAAAAACATTCAGTACTTC	CSVEVRAVGKNIQYF
TRBV7-9	TRBJ2-2	TRBD1	many	TGTGCCAGCAGCTTAGCGTTGCAGGGGGCGTACACCGGGGAGCTGTTTTTT	CASSLALQGAYTGELFF
TRBV10-3	TRBJ1-6	TRBD1	few	TGTGCCATCAGGGACAGGGCTGCGAGCTTCCACTTT	CAIRDRAASFHF
TRBV4-1	TRBJ1-5	NA	few	TGCGCCAGCAGCCAAGGGACACTGAATCAGCCCCAGCATTTT	CASSQGTLNQPQHF
TRBV4-3	TRBJ2-7	NA	NA	TGCGCCAGCAGCCAAGATCTCCCTTCGTCAGCGCTACTAGCAGACTACGAGCAGTACTTC	CASSQDLPSSALLADYEQYF
TRBV5-5	TRBJ2-3	TRBD1	many	TGTGCCAGCAGCTTGGGGGTGGGACAGGGTATCGCAGATACGCAGTATTTT	CASSLGVGQGIADTQYF
TRBV12-3/TRBV12-4	TRBJ2-3	NA	NA	TGTGCCAGCACCGCCACAGATACGCAGTATTTT	CASTATDTQYF
TRBV30	TRBJ2-7	NA	few	TGTGCCTGGGGTGCCAGGAGCTCCGAGCAGTACTTC	CAWGARSSEQYF
TRBV20-1	TRBJ1-5	TRBD1	many	TGCAGTGCTTTGGACGGGCGGACAGGGTTAAGCCAGCCCCAGCATTTT	CSALDGRTGLSQPQHF
TRBV6-2/TRBV6-3	TRBJ1-4	TRBD1	few	TGTGCCACCGGACAGGGTGAAAAACTGTTTTTT	CATGQGEKLFF
TRBV12-3/TRBV12-4	TRBJ2-7	NA	many	TGTGCCAGCAGTTTAGCTGTCCCTCCCTACGAGCAGTACTTC	CASSLAVPPYEQYF
TRBV11-2	TRBJ2-7	NA	NA	TGTGCCAGCAGCTTAATGAGGGACGAGCAGTACTTC	CASSLMRDEQYF
TRBV6-2/TRBV6-3	TRBJ2-3	TRBD2	NA	TGTGCCAGCAGGCCACTAGCGGGGATAGCAGATACGCAGTATTTT	CASRPLAGIADTQYF
TRBV20-1	TRBJ2-7	NA	few	TGCAGTGCTAGTAGTGACTCCTACGAGCAGTACTTC	CSASSDSYEQYF
TRBV15	TRBJ2-1	NA	NA	TGTGCCACCAGCAGAGATCCAGCCTACAATGAGCAGTTCTTC	CATSRDPAYNEQFF
TRBV12-3/TRBV12-4	TRBJ2-7	NA	many	TGTGCCAGCAGTCTGACAGCCACTACCTACGAGCAGTACTTC	CASSLTATTYEQYF
TRBV7-8	TRBJ2-6	NA	few	TGTGCCAGCAGCTTATGGGACGGCAACTCTGGGGCCAACGTCCTGACTTTC	CASSLWDGNSGANVLTF
TRBV6-2/TRBV6-3	TRBJ2-7	NA	many	TGTGCCAGCAGCTCTCCTCTCGAGGAACCCACCTACTACGAGCAGTACTTC	CASSSPLEEPTYYEQYF
TRBV7-9	TRBJ1-6	NA	few	TGTGCCAGCAGCTTGGGGTCCTATAATTCACCCCTCCACTTT	CASSLGSYNSPLHF
TRBV6-5	TRBJ2-7	NA	few	TGTGCCAGCAGTTACTCCGACGCGGATCCCTACGAGCAGTACTTC	CASSYSDADPYEQYF
TRBV25-1	TRBJ2-7	TRBD1	few	TGTGCCAGCAGTGACAGGGGGCACGAGCAGTACTTC	CASSDRGHEQYF
TRBV5-5	TRBJ2-5	NA	few	TGTGCCAGCAGCCCAACTTCCGGGCAAGAGACCCAGTACTTC	CASSPTSGQETQYF
TRBV20-1	TRBJ2-1	TRBD2	NA	TGCAGTGCTAGCCCCCTAGCGGGAGGGCCGGTTGAGCAGTTCTTC	CSASPLAGGPVEQFF
TRBV20-1	TRBJ2-7	NA	many	TGCAGTGCTAGGGGACATCCGCGAACCTACGAGCAGTACTTC	CSARGHPRTYEQYF
TRBV5-1	TRBJ1-1	NA	many	TGCGCCAGCAGCTTAAGGCAGGGCAACACTGAAGCTTTCTTT	CASSLRQGNTEAFF
TRBV29-1	TRBJ1-1	NA	many	TGCAGCGTTTCAACGAGAACTGAAGCTTTCTTT	CSVSTRTEAFF
TRBV2	TRBJ2-5	NA	NA	TGTGCCAGCAGCTACACCAGGGGTATTGGTGAGACCCAGTACTTC	CASSYTRGIGETQYF
TRBV18	TRBJ1-1	NA	many	TGTGCCAGCTCACCGCCTCAGGGGCGAAGCACTGAAGCTTTCTTT	CASSPPQGRSTEAFF
TRBV12-3/TRBV12-4	TRBJ1-1	NA	many	TGTGCCAGCACCCCAGGACGGGCGAGCGGTACTGAAGCTTTCTTT	CASTPGRASGTEAFF
TRBV11-3	TRBJ1-3	NA	few	TGTGCCAGCAGCTACGGACGGGAGAGCTCTGGAAACACCATATATTTT	CASSYGRESSGNTIYF
TRBV4-1	TRBJ1-5	TRBD1	few	TGCGCCAGCAGCCACCGAGCCCGGGACAGCGCTGATTATAGCAATCAGCCCCAGCATTTT	CASSHRARDSADYSNQPQHF
TRBV5-1	TRBJ1-2	NA	NA	TGCGCCAGCAGCCTTGACGGACCTAATGGCTACACCTTC	CASSLDGPNGYTF
TRBV11-3	TRBJ2-1	TRBD2	NA	TGTGCCAGCAGCTTCGGGACTACCTACAATGAGCAGTTCTTC	CASSFGTTYNEQFF